The 30 T cell receptor beta chains presented below share a single source sample, sequenced in a study of blood T cell repertoires in COVID-19. The table came from immunoSEQ multiplex PCR; TCRdb's copy has only in-frame clones and leaves some out. The data contain hundreds of thousands of clones, about 85% of them singletons. Specimen: peripheral blood. Source of these receptors: a woman aged 45 to 65 who had recovered from COVID-19.

The gene calls are TRBV28 and TRBJ2-3, with 7 nucleotides matching TRBD2. V was pared by 3 bases and J by 5 bases, with 5 bases of the junction left unmatched. Germline CDR1 and CDR2: MDHEN and SYDVKM. The CDR3 loop spans 14 amino acids. The CDR3 region is CASSFHVAGDTQYF. Written as DNA, the CDR3 is TGTGCCAGCAGTTTTCACGTAGCGGGAGATACGCAGTATTTT.

J is TRBJ2-1 and V is TRBV27, with D unresolved. The CDR3 sequence is 16 residues long. The V end lost 3 bases, the J end lost 3 bases, and 15 bases lay between the germline ends. The germline gives CDR1 MNHEY, CDR2 SMNVEV (reference sequence). DNA of the CDR3: TGTGCCAGCAGTTTGCAGGTAACAAGCTACTACAATGAGCAGTTCTTC. It is translated as CASSLQVTSYYNEQFF.

The V and J genes are TRBV28 and TRBJ2-7; possible D gene TRBD2, 6 bases. CDR1 is MDHEN, CDR2 SYDVKM, per germline. V gave up 2 bases and J gave up 3 bases, with 14 bases separating them. The CDR3 totals 15 residues. CDR3 nucleotides: TGTGCCAGCAGTTTAATTGTTGCGGGGATCTACGAGCAGTACTTC. The encoded protein is CASSLIVAGIYEQYF. Combining the CDR3 with reference TRBV28 and TRBJ2-7 gives the whole variable domain DVKVTQSSRYLVKRTGEKVFLECVQDMDHENMFWYRQDPGLGLRLIYFSYDVKMKEKGDIPEGYSVSREKKERFSLILESASTNQTSMYLCASSLIVAGIYEQYFGPGTRLTVT.

The genes are TRBV7-9 and TRBJ2-5, with 9 bases identical to TRBD2. Per the germline V gene, CDR1 is SEHNR and CDR2 is FQNEAQ (reference sequence). The ends lost 2 bases at V and 3 bases at J; junction bases unmatched: 1. The CDR3 sequence is 14 residues long. CDR3 protein: CASSLSSGEETQYF. DNA for the CDR3: TGTGCCAGCAGCTTATCTAGCGGGGAAGAGACCCAGTACTTC.

This rearrangement joins TRBV18 to TRBJ1-3; no clear D. This CDR3 spans 14 amino acids. The germline V and J ends were trimmed by 4 bases and 4 bases, with 11 bases remaining between them. CDR1 is KGHSH and CDR2 is LQKENI in the germline V gene. Here the CDR3 reads CASSLLEGGNTIYF. The CDR3 DNA reads as TGTGCCAGCTCACTGTTGGAGGGAGGAAACACCATATATTTT.

V usage is TRBV7-2 and J usage is TRBJ1-2; D unclear. Germline CDR1 and CDR2: SGHTA and FQGNSA. Trimming removed 4 bases at V and 1 base at J, with 7 bases between. CDR3 size: 13 residues. The CDR3 DNA reads as TGTGCCAGCAGCTCTGACTTTAACTATGGCTACACCTTC. Residues: CASSSDFNYGYTF.

V gene TRBV2 combines with J gene TRBJ2-7; 10 bases agree with TRBD2. The CDR3 consists of 14 residues. Per germline, CDR1 SNHLY and CDR2 FYNNEI. V lost 8 bases and J lost 3; bases outside the gene matches: 7. The CDR3 DNA reads as TGTGCCAGCCAGGGACTAGCGAGTGGCTACGAGCAGTACTTC. Translated: CASQGLASGYEQYF.

This clone has just a few counts. The chain joins TRBV7-2 to TRBJ1-2, with TRBD1 matching over 8 bases. J lost 7 bases, V lost 2 bases, and 6 bases had no gene match. CDR3 size: 14 residues. The germline CDR1 and CDR2 sequences are SGHTA and FQGNSA. CDR3 protein: CASSLSQGASGYTF. In DNA form, the CDR3 reads TGTGCCAGCAGCTTATCGCAGGGGGCGAGTGGCTACACCTTC.

This rearrangement joins TRBV6-5 to TRBJ2-7; 7 nucleotides align to TRBD2. The length of the CDR3 is 15 residues. In germline, CDR1 is MNHEY, CDR2 SVGAGI. J lost 5 bases, V lost 2 bases, and 9 bases had no gene match. The CDR3 loop reads CASSYIGLGGNEQYF. The DNA for the CDR3 is TGTGCCAGCAGTTACATAGGACTAGGCGGGAACGAGCAGTACTTC.

The chain couples TRBV18 to TRBJ2-1; 11 nucleotides line up with TRBD2. Per the germline V gene, CDR1 is KGHSH and CDR2 is LQKENI. V lost 3 bases to trimming and J lost 6 bases; unmatched junction nucleotides: 4. The CDR3 sequence is 15 residues long. CDR3 in DNA: TGTGCCAGCTCACCGCTAGCGGGGGGACTCAATGAGCAGTTCTTC. This encodes CASSPLAGGLNEQFF. The full variable domain, its missing parts supplied by reference TRBV18 and TRBJ2-1, is NAGVMQNPRHLVRRRGQEARLRCSPMKGHSHVYWYRQLPEEGLKFMVYLQKENIIDESGMPKERFSAEFPKEGPSILRIQQVVRGDSAAYFCASSPLAGGLNEQFFGPGTRLTVL.

This clone was counted a single time. The CDR3 loop is CASRHRSTGRNEQYF. The DNA for the CDR3 is TGTGCCAGCAGGCACCGATCGACAGGAAGGAACGAGCAGTACTTC. The chain recombines TRBV28 with TRBJ2-7, with a weak D call TRBD1 (6 bases). The CDR3 is 15 amino acids. Germline values: CDR1 MDHEN, CDR2 SYDVKM. Trimming pared 6 bases from V and 5 bases from J, leaving 20 bases between.

The V call is TRBV7-3, the J call TRBJ2-2; D is unresolved. V was trimmed by 5 bases and J by 3 bases, leaving 4 bases between them. Per the germline V gene, CDR1 is SGHTA and CDR2 is FQGTGA. There are 12 residues in the CDR3. The CDR3 loop reads CASSRDTGELFF. The CDR3 DNA reads TGTGCCAGCAGCCGAGACACCGGGGAGCTGTTTTTT.

J is TRBJ2-7 and V is TRBV27; 7 positions agree with TRBD2. From germline, CDR1 is MNHEY and CDR2 SMNVEV (reference sequence). The CDR3 runs 15 residues. J was trimmed by 1 base and V by 8 bases; bases with no gene match: 11. The CDR3 DNA reads as TGTGCCAGCGGACCCGCGGTGGGGGGGTCCTACGAGCAGTACTTC. It yields the protein CASGPAVGGSYEQYF.

V is TRBV3-1 (or the pseudogene TRBV3-2) and J is TRBJ2-1; 7 positions match TRBD2. The CDR3 totals 16 residues. The V segment lost 8 bases and the J segment 3 bases; nucleotides outside the gene matches: 13. Germline V CDR1 and CDR2: LGHDT, YNNKEL (reference sequence). The CDR3, as DNA: TGTGCCAGCGGAGGAGGGACGGCTAGCGGCTACAATGAGCAGTTCTTC. Translating it yields CASGGGTASGYNEQFF.

The V call is TRBV5-1, the J call TRBJ2-7; TRBD2 might be the D (5 bases). The CDR3 has 13 amino acids. The germline V gene has CDR1 SGHRS and CDR2 YFSETQ. V shed 7 bases and J shed 5 bases, with 16 bases lying between them. This chain's CDR3 is CASRTSAGNEQYF. CDR3 coding DNA: TGCGCCAGCCGCACATCGGCCGGGAACGAGCAGTACTTC.

This clone was seen just once. The genes are TRBV5-1 and TRBJ1-2; 8 bases align to TRBD1. This CDR3 is 14 amino acids long. CDR1 is SGHRS and CDR2 is YFSETQ in the germline V gene. Trimming cost V 3 bases and J 6 bases; bases outside gene matches: 7. The CDR3 bases are TGCGCCAGCAGCTCACCCTACAGGGGGGATGGCTACACCTTC. This encodes CASSSPYRGDGYTF.

The rearrangement links TRBV2 to TRBJ1-3; no clear D. With 4 bases removed from V and 2 bases from J, the gap between germline ends came to 9 bases. CDR1 and CDR2 (germline): SNHLY, FYNNEI. There are 14 residues in the CDR3. The CDR3 spells CASSAQLAGNTIYF. CDR3 coding DNA: TGTGCCAGCAGTGCCCAGCTAGCTGGAAACACCATATATTTT.

J is TRBJ2-2 and V is TRBV11-2, with unresolved D. Germline V gene lookup returns CDR1 SGHAT and CDR2 FQNNGV. The germline V and J ends were trimmed by 1 base and 5 bases, with 11 bases remaining between them. The CDR3 runs to 15 residues. The CDR3 coding sequence is TGTGCCAGCAGCTTAGTGCTACGGCGGACCGGGGAGCTGTTTTTT. Residues: CASSLVLRRTGELFF. Looking up the rest from reference TRBV11-2 and TRBJ2-2 gives the full variable domain: EAGVAQSPRYKIIEKRQSVAFWCNPISGHATLYWYQQILGQGPKLLIQFQNNGVVDDSQLPKDRFSAERLKGVDSTLKIQPAKLEDSAVYLCASSLVLRRTGELFFGEGSRLTVL.

As DNA, the CDR3 is TGTGCCAGCAGTTCCCAGGACAGGGGGCGAGGCGGGGAGCTGTTTTTT. Residues: CASSSQDRGRGGELFF. This chain uses TRBV6-5 with TRBJ2-2, with TRBD1 matching 11 bases. The CDR3 totals 16 residues. Per the germline V gene, CDR1 is MNHEY and CDR2 is SVGAGI. V lost 4 bases and J lost 7; bases outside the gene matches: 8.

The V call is TRBV7-9, the J call TRBJ1-1; TRBD1 agrees at 9 bases. CDR3 size: 14 residues. Germline V CDR1 and CDR2: SEHNR, FQNEAQ (reference sequence). The trim removed 5 bases at V and 4 bases at J, leaving 5 bases unmatched. In DNA, the CDR3 is TGTGCCAGCAGCATGACAGGGGGGACCACTGAAGCTTTCTTT. Translating it yields CASSMTGGTTEAFF.

In DNA form, the CDR3 reads TGTGCCTGGAATAATCGCCGGACGGGAAGAACTGTCACTAACTATGGCTACACCTTC. This translates into CAWNNRRTGRTVTNYGYTF. V gene TRBV30 combines with J gene TRBJ1-2; D is unclear. Germline V lookup: CDR1 GTSNPN, CDR2 SVGIG (reference sequence). With 4 bases removed from V and 0 bases from J, the gap between germline ends came to 27 bases. This CDR3 has 19 amino acids. The entire variable domain, with the rest obtained from reference TRBV30 and TRBJ1-2, is as follows: SQTIHQWPATLVQPVGSPLSLECTVEGTSNPNLYWYRQAAGRGLQLLFYSVGIGQISSEVPQNLSASRPQDRQFILSSKKLLLSDSGFYLCAWNNRRTGRTVTNYGYTFGSGTRLTVV.

This CDR3 is CASSERTGLRANYGYTF. In DNA, the CDR3 is TGTGCCAGCAGTGAAAGGACAGGGTTAAGAGCTAACTATGGCTACACCTTC. The genes are TRBV2 and TRBJ1-2, with 8 bases identical to TRBD1. Per the germline V gene, CDR1 is SNHLY and CDR2 is FYNNEI. CDR3 length: 17 amino acids. With 2 bases clipped from V and 0 bases from J, the junction kept 8 bases outside the gene matches.

V and J are TRBV4-2 and TRBJ1-2; possibly TRBD1 for D (6 bases). Trimming took off 0 bases at V and 2 bases at J, with 16 bases between the two ends. This CDR3 has 17 amino acids. Per the germline V gene, CDR1 is LGHNA and CDR2 is YNFKEQ. CDR3 region: CASSQDPGQLQNYGYTF. CDR3 DNA sequence: TGTGCCAGCAGCCAAGATCCCGGACAGCTACAGAACTATGGCTACACCTTC.

The chain links TRBV28 to TRBJ1-4; maybe TRBD1 (5 bases). The CDR3 runs to 16 residues. Germline V gives CDR1 MDHEN, CDR2 SYDVKM. Trimming cost V 5 bases and J 4 bases, with 17 bases left between them. The CDR3 here is CASSPVKTAYNEKLFF. The CDR3 DNA is TGTGCCAGCAGTCCCGTCAAGACAGCTTATAATGAAAAACTGTTTTTT. Full variable domain (missing parts from reference TRBV28 and TRBJ1-4): DVKVTQSSRYLVKRTGEKVFLECVQDMDHENMFWYRQDPGLGLRLIYFSYDVKMKEKGDIPEGYSVSREKKERFSLILESASTNQTSMYLCASSPVKTAYNEKLFFGSGTQLSVL.

The chain joins TRBV30 to TRBJ1-4; no reliable D call. Germline V gives CDR1 GTSNPN, CDR2 SVGIG (reference sequence). The CDR3 covers 15 residues. The ends were cut back, 0 bases at V and 0 bases at J, with 8 bases in the middle. The CDR3 region is CAWSVGLATNEKLFF. The CDR3 nucleotides read TGTGCCTGGAGTGTGGGCCTTGCAACTAATGAAAAACTGTTTTTT.

The chain employs TRBV4-1 and TRBJ1-3; D gene ambiguous. CDR1 and CDR2 from the germline V gene are MGHRA and YSYEKL. The germline V and J ends were trimmed by 1 base and 1 base, with 8 bases remaining between them. The CDR3 runs 15 residues. The CDR3 bases are TGCGCCAGCAGCCAAGGGCTAGGATCTGGAAACACCATATATTTT. Its protein is CASSQGLGSGNTIYF.

Of note for this clone: The junction differs from germline at one of its ends, possibly a read error. This chain's CDR3 is CASKEKARINTGELFF. In DNA form, the CDR3 reads TGTGCTAGCAAAGAAAAAGCGAGGATTAACACCGGGGAGCTGTTTTTT. The V call is TRBV7-7, the J call TRBJ2-2; D remains unclear. The CDR3 contains 16 residues. CDR1 and CDR2 from the germline V gene are SSHAT and FNYEAQ (reference sequence).

J is TRBJ1-2 and V is TRBV18; 9 nucleotides agree with TRBD1. Germline trimming cut 5 bases from V and 4 bases from J; bases unmatched to any gene: 2. The CDR3 runs 13 residues. CDR1 and CDR2 (germline): KGHSH, LQKENI. CDR3 amino acids: CASSGQGPYGYTF. Written as DNA, the CDR3 is TGTGCCAGCTCAGGACAGGGGCCCTATGGCTACACCTTC.

The chain employs TRBV6-5 and TRBJ2-7; 10 bases are a match to TRBD2. Losses at the gene ends were 6 bases for V and 3 bases for J; bases not matched to a gene: 2. This CDR3 contains 13 residues. Germline CDR1 and CDR2: MNHEY and SVGAGI. CDR3 loop: CASSRTSGYEQYF. CDR3 DNA sequence: TGTGCCAGCAGCAGGACTAGCGGCTACGAGCAGTACTTC.

This clone was detected once. CDR3 coding DNA: TGTGCCAGCAGCTTAGCGCTGGCGACAGGGAGTGGCTACACCTTC. Translated, it gives CASSLALATGSGYTF. This chain links TRBV7-9 with TRBJ1-2, with 7 positions matching TRBD1. The CDR3 sequence is 15 residues long. The germline gives CDR1 SEHNR, CDR2 FQNEAQ (reference sequence). With 0 bases clipped from V and 7 bases from J, the junction kept 8 bases outside the gene matches.